This paragraph reports one T cell receptor beta chain. This entry comes from a study of blood T cell dynamics during melanoma immunotherapy. The time point denotes: pre-treatment baseline. The germline V gene encodes CDR1 SGHRS and CDR2 YFSETQ. Trimming removed 0 bases from V and 0 bases from J, with 15 bases in between. The CDR3 is made up of 17 amino acids. Sequencing used immunoSEQ multiplex PCR; TCRdb keeps in-frame clones, though not all of them. The sample holds 9,500 to 13,000 clones, less than 90% seen once. Sequenced here: blood, sampled from a patient treated with checkpoint blockade. This chain uses TRBV5-1 with TRBJ1-1; D unresolved. The TCR sequence derives from a human donor with melanoma. This CDR3 reads CASSLGGGVTMNTEAFF. In DNA, the CDR3 is TGCGCCAGCAGCTTGGGGGGTGGGGTGACCATGAACACTGAAGCTTTCTTT.